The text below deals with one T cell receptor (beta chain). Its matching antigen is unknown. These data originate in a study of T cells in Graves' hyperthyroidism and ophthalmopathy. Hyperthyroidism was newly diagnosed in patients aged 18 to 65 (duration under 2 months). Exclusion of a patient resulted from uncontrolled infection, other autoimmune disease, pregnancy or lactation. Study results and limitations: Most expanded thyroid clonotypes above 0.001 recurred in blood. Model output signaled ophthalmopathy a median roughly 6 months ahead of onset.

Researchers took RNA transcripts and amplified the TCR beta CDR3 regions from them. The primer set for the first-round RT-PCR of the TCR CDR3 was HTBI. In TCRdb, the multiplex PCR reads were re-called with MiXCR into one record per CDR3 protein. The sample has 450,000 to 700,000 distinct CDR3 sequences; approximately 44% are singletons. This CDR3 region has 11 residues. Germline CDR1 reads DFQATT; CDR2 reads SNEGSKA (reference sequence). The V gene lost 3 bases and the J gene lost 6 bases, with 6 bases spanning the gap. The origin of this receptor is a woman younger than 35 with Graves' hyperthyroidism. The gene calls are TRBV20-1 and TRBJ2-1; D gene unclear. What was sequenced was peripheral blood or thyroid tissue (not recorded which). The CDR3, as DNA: TGCAGTGCTAGCGAGTCCAATGAGCAGTTCTTC. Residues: CSASESNEQFF.